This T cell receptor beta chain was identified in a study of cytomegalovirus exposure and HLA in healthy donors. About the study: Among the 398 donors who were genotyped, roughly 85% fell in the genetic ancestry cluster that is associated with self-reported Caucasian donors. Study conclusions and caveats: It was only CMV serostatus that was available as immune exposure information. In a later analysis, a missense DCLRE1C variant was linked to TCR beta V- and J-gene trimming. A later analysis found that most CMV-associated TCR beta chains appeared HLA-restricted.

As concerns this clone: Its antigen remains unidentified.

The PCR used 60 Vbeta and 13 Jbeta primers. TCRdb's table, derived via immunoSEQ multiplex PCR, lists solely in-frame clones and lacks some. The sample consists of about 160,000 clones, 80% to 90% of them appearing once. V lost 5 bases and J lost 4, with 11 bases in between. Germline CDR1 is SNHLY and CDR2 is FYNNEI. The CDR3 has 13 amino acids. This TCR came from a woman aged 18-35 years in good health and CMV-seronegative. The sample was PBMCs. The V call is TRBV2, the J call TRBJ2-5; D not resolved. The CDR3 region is CASSPVFVETQYF. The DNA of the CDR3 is TGTGCCAGCAGTCCCGTATTCGTAGAGACCCAGTACTTC.